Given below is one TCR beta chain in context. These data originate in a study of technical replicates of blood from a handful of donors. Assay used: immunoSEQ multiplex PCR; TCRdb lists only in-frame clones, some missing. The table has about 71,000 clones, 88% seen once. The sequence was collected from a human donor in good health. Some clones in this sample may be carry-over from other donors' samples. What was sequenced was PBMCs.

The CDR3 region is CASSLGLAGQAHNEQFF. The CDR3 DNA follows: TGTGCCAGCAGCTTAGGTTTGGCGGGACAGGCACACAATGAGCAGTTCTTC. This chain links TRBV7-2 with TRBJ2-1, with 8 bases that match TRBD1. CDR3 size: 17 residues. After removal of 1 base from V and 5 bases from J, the junction contained 10 bases not matched to a gene. Germline V gene data show CDR1 as SGHTA and CDR2 as FQGNSA.